Following are 8 T cell receptor beta chains from one sample sequenced in a study of blood T cell repertoires in COVID-19. Sequencing was performed with immunoSEQ multiplex PCR; in TCRdb, only in-frame clones are kept and a portion is missing. The table records 30,000 to 45,000 clones, 60% to 85% of them present only once. Sequencing was performed on peripheral blood. All receptors derive from a man aged 55 to 70 with active COVID-19.

The chain combines TRBV1 with TRBJ1-2; no check of the table's D call, TRBD1, against the DNA was made. TRBV1 is deemed a pseudogene. CDR3 length: 17 amino acids. The chain's CDR3 is CTSSRTLDRGVVYGYTF. The CDR3 nucleotides read TGCACCAGCAGCCGCACCTTGGACAGGGGAGTCGTCTATGGCTACACCTTC.

J is TRBJ1-6 and V is TRBV30; maybe TRBD1 (6 bases). The ends were cut back, 2 bases at V and 6 bases at J, with 11 bases in the middle. The CDR3 has 14 residues. CDR1 is GTSNPN and CDR2 is SVGIG in the germline V gene (reference sequence). CDR3 in DNA: TGTGCCTGGAGTTTGACAGGCTTTAATTCACCCCTCCACTTT. Translating it yields CAWSLTGFNSPLHF.

V usage is TRBV24-1 and J usage is TRBJ1-4, with D perhaps matching TRBD1 (5 bases). Per the germline V gene, CDR1 is KGHDR and CDR2 is SFDVKD. Trimming left V 4 bases short and J 7 bases short, with 15 bases between. The CDR3 totals 15 residues. CDR3 sequence (DNA): TGTGCCACCAGTGACCCACGGGACTGGGGTGAAAAACTGTTTTTT. Its translation is CATSDPRDWGEKLFF.

The gene calls are TRBV3-1 (or the pseudogene TRBV3-2) and TRBJ1-2; 12 bases line up with TRBD1. Germline V gene sequence: CDR1 LGHDT, CDR2 YNNKEL (reference sequence). V shed 1 base and J 5 bases; nucleotides not matched to a gene: 8. The CDR3 runs to 17 residues. The CDR3 region has the DNA TGTGCCAGCAGCCAAGGGGGGACAGGGGGCGTAGGGTATGGCTACACCTTC. It encodes CASSQGGTGGVGYGYTF.

The chain employs TRBV5-6 and TRBJ1-5; the match to TRBD1 covers 7 bases. Germline CDR1 SGHDT, CDR2 YYEEEE. V lost 2 bases to trimming and J lost 2 bases; unmatched junction nucleotides: 10. The CDR3 runs 17 residues. CDR3 bases: TGTGCCAGCAGCTTACGGGCAGGGGGTTTGCGCAATCAGCCCCAGCATTTT. Translated: CASSLRAGGLRNQPQHF.

The genes are TRBV5-4 and TRBJ2-5, with D tentatively TRBD1 (6 bases). Per germline, CDR1 SGHNT and CDR2 YYREEE (reference sequence). The CDR3 is made up of 14 amino acids. Trimming pared 4 bases from V and 2 bases from J, leaving 12 bases between. This CDR3 is CASSRAGVQETQYF. In nucleotides, the CDR3 is TGTGCCAGCAGCCGCGCAGGGGTTCAAGAGACCCAGTACTTC.

The rearrangement links TRBV4-1 to TRBJ1-3; perhaps TRBD1 as D (6 bases). Germline CDR1 and CDR2: MGHRA and YSYEKL. The length of the CDR3 is 14 residues. V dropped 2 bases and J dropped 5 bases, with 10 bases sitting between them. CDR3 sequence (DNA): TGCGCCAGCAGCCAAACGGGGGGCAGAAACACCATATATTTT. This sequence encodes CASSQTGGRNTIYF.

A few counts support this clone. V is TRBV30 and J is TRBJ2-7; 9 bases align to TRBD2. This CDR3 is 14 amino acids long. The V segment lost 5 bases and the J segment 6 bases; nucleotides outside the gene matches: 11. Germline V CDR1 and CDR2: GTSNPN, SVGIG (reference sequence). The CDR3 loop reads CAWAGLAGSIEQYF. The CDR3 DNA reads as TGTGCCTGGGCGGGACTAGCCGGGAGCATCGAGCAGTACTTC.